This T cell receptor (beta chain) was captured by sequencing in a study of blood T cell repertoires in COVID-19. Overall study: Acute-phase and convalescent COVID-19 samples originated in the United States, Italy and Spain. In each case, the material was cDNA or gDNA derived from T cells, B-cell-depleted T cells, or PBMCs.

After removal of 4 bases from V and 2 bases from J, the junction contained 5 bases not matched to a gene. The CDR3 is made up of 15 amino acids. The V gene's germline CDR1 is PRHDT and CDR2 FYEKMQ (reference sequence). Source study methods: Amplification with reference gene primers provided the estimates of nucleated cell counts. Clones were read by immunoSEQ multiplex PCR, and TCRdb kept only the in-frame ones, dropping some. D and trimming were read from the DNA, whereas the V and J calls and clone size are those reported in that table. This sample carries 100,000 to 150,000 clones, approximately 88% of them seen once, and the ten largest clones take 10%. This clone came up once.

The chain couples TRBV13 to TRBJ1-1, with TRBD1 matching over 9 bases. The clonotype originates from a man aged 45-65 years with acute or convalescent COVID-19. Sequencing was performed on peripheral blood. The CDR3 sequence is CASSSSDRGNTEAFF. DNA of the CDR3: TGTGCCAGCAGCTCCTCGGACAGGGGAAACACTGAAGCTTTCTTT.